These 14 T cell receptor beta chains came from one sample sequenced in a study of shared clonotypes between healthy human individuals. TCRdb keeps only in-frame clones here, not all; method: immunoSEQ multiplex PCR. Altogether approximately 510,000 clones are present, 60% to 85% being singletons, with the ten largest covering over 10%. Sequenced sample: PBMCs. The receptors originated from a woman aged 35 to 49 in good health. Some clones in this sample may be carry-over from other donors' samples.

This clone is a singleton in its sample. For the CDR3, the DNA is TGTGCCAGCAGCCGGACCCGCATAATGGTATACGAGCAGTACTTC. Encoded protein: CASSRTRIMVYEQYF. The J gene is TRBJ2-7, the V gene TRBV5-5; D gene uncertain. Germline-derived CDR1 and CDR2 are SGHKS and YYEKEE (reference sequence). This CDR3 is 15 amino acids long. The V end was cut by 4 bases, the J end by 4 bases, with 18 bases between.

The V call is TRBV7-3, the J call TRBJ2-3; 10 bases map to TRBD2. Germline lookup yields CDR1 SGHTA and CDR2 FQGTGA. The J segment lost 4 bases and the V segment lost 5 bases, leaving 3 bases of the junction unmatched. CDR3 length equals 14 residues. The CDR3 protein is CASSPGLAADTQYF. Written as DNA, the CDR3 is TGTGCCAGCAGCCCCGGACTAGCGGCAGATACGCAGTATTTT.

Here the CDR3 DNA reads TGTGCCAGCAGTTACGCTGGGGGGGCCGGATCTGAAGCTTTCTTT. As protein: CASSYAGGAGSEAFF. The V call is TRBV6-5, the J call TRBJ1-1, with a weak D call TRBD1 (6 bases). V gave up 2 bases and J gave up 6 bases, with 16 bases separating them. This CDR3 contains 15 residues. CDR1 and CDR2 (germline): MNHEY, SVGAGI.

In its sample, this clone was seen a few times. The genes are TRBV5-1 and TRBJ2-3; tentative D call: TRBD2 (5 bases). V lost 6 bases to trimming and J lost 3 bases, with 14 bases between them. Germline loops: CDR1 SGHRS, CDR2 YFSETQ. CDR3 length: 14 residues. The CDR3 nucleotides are TGCGCCAGCACTTCGGGGTTGCGAACAGATACGCAGTATTTT. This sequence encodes CASTSGLRTDTQYF. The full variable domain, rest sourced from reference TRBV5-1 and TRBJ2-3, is KAGVTQTPRYLIKTRGQQVTLSCSPISGHRSVSWYQQTPGQGLQFLFEYFSETQRNKGNFPGRFSGRQFSNSRSEMNVSTLELGDSALYLCASTSGLRTDTQYFGPGTRLTVL.

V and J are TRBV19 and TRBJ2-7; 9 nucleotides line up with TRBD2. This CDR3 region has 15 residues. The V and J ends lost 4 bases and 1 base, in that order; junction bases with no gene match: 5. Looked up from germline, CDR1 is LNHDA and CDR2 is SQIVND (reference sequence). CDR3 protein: CASSSGSGSSYEQYF. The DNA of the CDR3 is TGTGCCAGTAGTAGTGGTAGCGGGAGTTCCTACGAGCAGTACTTC.

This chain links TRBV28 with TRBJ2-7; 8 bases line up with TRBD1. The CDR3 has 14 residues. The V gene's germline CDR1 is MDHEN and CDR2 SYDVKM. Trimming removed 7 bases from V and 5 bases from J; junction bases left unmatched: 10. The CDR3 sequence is CASITPGGSDEQYF. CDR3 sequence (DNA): TGTGCCAGCATCACTCCAGGGGGCTCGGACGAGCAGTACTTC.

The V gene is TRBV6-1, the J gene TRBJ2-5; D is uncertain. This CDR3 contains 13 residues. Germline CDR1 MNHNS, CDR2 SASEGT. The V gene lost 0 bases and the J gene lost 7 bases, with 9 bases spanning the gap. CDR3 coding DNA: TGTGCCAGCAGTGAAGCTGACGCAGGGACCCAGTACTTC. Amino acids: CASSEADAGTQYF.

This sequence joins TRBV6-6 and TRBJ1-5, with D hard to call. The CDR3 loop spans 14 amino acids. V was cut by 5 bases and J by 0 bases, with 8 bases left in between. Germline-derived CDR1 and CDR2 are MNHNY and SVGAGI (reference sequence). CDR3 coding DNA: TGTGCCAGCAGTCAGATCGTTAGCAATCAGCCCCAGCATTTT. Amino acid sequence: CASSQIVSNQPQHF.

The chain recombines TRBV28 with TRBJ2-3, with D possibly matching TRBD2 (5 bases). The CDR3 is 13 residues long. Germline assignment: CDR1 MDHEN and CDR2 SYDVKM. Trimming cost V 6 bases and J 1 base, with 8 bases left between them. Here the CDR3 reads CASRTGGTDTQYF. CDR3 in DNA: TGTGCCAGCAGAACCGGGGGCACAGATACGCAGTATTTT.

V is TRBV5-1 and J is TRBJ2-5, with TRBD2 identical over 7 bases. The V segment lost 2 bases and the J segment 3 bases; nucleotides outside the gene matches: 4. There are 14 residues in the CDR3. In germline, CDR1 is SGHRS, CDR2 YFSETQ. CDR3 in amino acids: CASSFGLAEETQYF. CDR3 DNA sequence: TGCGCCAGCAGCTTCGGCCTAGCGGAAGAGACCCAGTACTTC.

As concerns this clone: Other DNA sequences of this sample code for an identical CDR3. CDR3 residues: CSAGETQYF. The CDR3 DNA sequence: TGCAGTGCTGGCGAGACCCAGTACTTC. The chain links TRBV20-1 to TRBJ2-5, with D unresolved. The germline gives CDR1 DFQATT, CDR2 SNEGSKA (reference sequence). The CDR3 spans 9 residues. V lost 5 bases, J lost 5 bases, and 3 bases lay in between.

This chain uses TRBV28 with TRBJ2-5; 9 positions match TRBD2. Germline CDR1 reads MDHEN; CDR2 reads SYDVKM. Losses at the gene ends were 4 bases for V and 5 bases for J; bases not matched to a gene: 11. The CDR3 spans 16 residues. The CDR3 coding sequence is TGTGCCAGCAGTTCCCCCGGGACTAGCAAGACGGAGACCCAGTACTTC. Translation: CASSSPGTSKTETQYF.

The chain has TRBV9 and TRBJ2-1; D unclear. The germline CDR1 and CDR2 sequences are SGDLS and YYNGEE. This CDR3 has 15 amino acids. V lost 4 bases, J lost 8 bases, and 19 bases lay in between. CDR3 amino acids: CASSPTTTVWDEQFF. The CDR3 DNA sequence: TGTGCCAGCAGCCCGACCACCACGGTCTGGGATGAGCAGTTCTTC.

The CDR3 nucleotides are TGTGCCTGGAGCCGCGGGGCGTCCTACGAGCAGTACTTC. It yields the protein CAWSRGASYEQYF. V is TRBV30 and J is TRBJ2-7; D is perhaps TRBD2 (6 bases). V lost 3 bases and J 1 base, leaving 10 bases between the germline ends. This CDR3 contains 13 residues. In germline, CDR1 is GTSNPN, CDR2 SVGIG (reference sequence). Full variable domain (remainder filled in from reference TRBV30 and TRBJ2-7): SQTIHQWPATLVQPVGSPLSLECTVEGTSNPNLYWYRQAAGRGLQLLFYSVGIGQISSEVPQNLSASRPQDRQFILSSKKLLLSDSGFYLCAWSRGASYEQYFGPGTRLTVT.